This T cell receptor (beta chain) was sequenced during a study of CD8+ T cells in alopecia areata. The germline V gene has CDR1 GTSNPN and CDR2 SVGIG (reference sequence). Trimming left V 2 bases short and J 4 bases short, with 4 bases between. The CDR3 contains 11 residues. Extracted RNA was reverse transcribed, and the resulting cDNA served as sequencing template. The repertoire was sequenced with immunoSEQ multiplex PCR; TCRdb's copy has only in-frame clones and lacks some. The table shows roughly 120,000 clones, with 35% to 40% occurring only once. The receptor was isolated from a human donor with alopecia areata. Input material: CD4+ T cells sorted from blood. The chain recombines TRBV30 with TRBJ2-3; no definite D call. CDR3 in DNA: TGTGCCTGGAGTCTAGCAGATACGCAGTATTTT. It yields the protein CAWSLADTQYF.